This is a list of T cell receptor beta chains from one sample in a study of cytomegalovirus exposure and HLA in healthy donors. The data were produced by immunoSEQ multiplex PCR, yet TCRdb's version contains in-frame clones alone and is incomplete. Here the sample spans some 100,000 clones, around three quarters being singletons. The sequenced sample consisted of PBMCs. These receptors came from a woman between 45 and 60 years old in good health and CMV-seropositive. Each CDR3 is given with its conserved first and last residue. The order of the fields is J gene, V gene, D gene, clone size, CDR3 protein, CDR3 DNA. The D gene is left open where the match is weak. Rows give clone size only sometimes, using once, few, many, or a class for an expanded clone.

j_gene: TRBJ1-3; v_gene: TRBV5-1; d_gene: NA; abundance: NA; CDR3aa: CASSLTGREAGNTIYF; CDR3nt: TGCGCCAGCAGCTTGACGGGGAGGGAGGCTGGAAACACCATATATTTT
j_gene: TRBJ1-4; v_gene: TRBV6-5; d_gene: NA; abundance: NA; CDR3aa: CASSPEGATNEKLFF; CDR3nt: TGTGCCAGCAGCCCCGAGGGTGCAACTAATGAAAAACTGTTTTTT
j_gene: TRBJ2-3; v_gene: TRBV29-1; d_gene: TRBD1; abundance: NA; CDR3aa: CSVGPGQVPDTQYF; CDR3nt: TGCAGCGTCGGACCGGGACAGGTGCCAGATACGCAGTATTTT
j_gene: TRBJ2-7; v_gene: TRBV5-5; d_gene: NA; abundance: NA; CDR3aa: CASSLYQGSSYEQYF; CDR3nt: TGTGCCAGCAGCTTGTATCAGGGGTCCTCCTACGAGCAGTACTTC
j_gene: TRBJ2-3; v_gene: TRBV25-1; d_gene: NA; abundance: NA; CDR3aa: CASSEWAGFSTDTQYF; CDR3nt: TGTGCCAGCAGTGAATGGGCGGGTTTTAGCACAGATACGCAGTATTTT
j_gene: TRBJ1-2; v_gene: TRBV14; d_gene: NA; abundance: NA; CDR3aa: CASSQDAGYGYTF; CDR3nt: TGTGCCAGCAGCCAAGATGCGGGCTATGGCTACACCTTC
j_gene: TRBJ1-5; v_gene: TRBV7-9; d_gene: TRBD1; abundance: NA; CDR3aa: CASSLGSGGPQHF; CDR3nt: TGTGCCAGCAGCTTAGGGTCAGGGGGGCCCCAGCATTTT
j_gene: TRBJ2-2; v_gene: TRBV13; d_gene: TRBD1; abundance: once; CDR3aa: CASSSTGERNGELFF; CDR3nt: TGTGCCAGCAGCAGTACAGGGGAGAGGAACGGGGAGCTGTTTTTT
j_gene: TRBJ2-7; v_gene: TRBV18; d_gene: TRBD1; abundance: NA; CDR3aa: CASSEGQGRTYEQYF; CDR3nt: TGTGCCAGCTCAGAAGGACAGGGGAGAACCTACGAGCAGTACTTC
j_gene: TRBJ1-3; v_gene: TRBV25-1; d_gene: NA; abundance: NA; CDR3aa: CASSVAGLSGNTIYF; CDR3nt: TGTGCCAGCAGTGTAGCGGGTCTCTCTGGAAACACCATATATTTT
j_gene: TRBJ1-2; v_gene: TRBV27; d_gene: TRBD1; abundance: NA; CDR3aa: CASRTNYGTGVYYGYTF; CDR3nt: TGTGCCAGCAGGACAAACTACGGGACAGGGGTATACTATGGCTACACCTTC
j_gene: TRBJ1-2; v_gene: TRBV7-9; d_gene: TRBD1; abundance: NA; CDR3aa: CSRGGDTF; CDR3nt: TGTTCCAGGGGGGGGGACACCTTC
j_gene: TRBJ2-2; v_gene: TRBV10-2; d_gene: TRBD1; abundance: NA; CDR3aa: CASSWTGDTGELFF; CDR3nt: TGCGCCAGCAGTTGGACAGGGGACACCGGGGAGCTGTTTTTT
j_gene: TRBJ2-5; v_gene: TRBV5-4; d_gene: NA; abundance: NA; CDR3aa: CASSLLARETQYF; CDR3nt: TGTGCCAGCAGCTTGCTAGCAAGGGAGACCCAGTACTTC
j_gene: TRBJ1-2; v_gene: TRBV10-3; d_gene: NA; abundance: NA; CDR3aa: CAIRSGEDIFGYTF; CDR3nt: TGTGCCATCAGATCCGGCGAGGATATTTTTGGCTACACCTTC
j_gene: TRBJ2-1; v_gene: TRBV10-3; d_gene: NA; abundance: NA; CDR3aa: CAISESAALTALDYNEQFF; CDR3nt: TGTGCCATCAGTGAAAGCGCCGCGCTTACCGCCCTAGACTACAATGAGCAGTTCTTC
j_gene: TRBJ1-1; v_gene: TRBV6-1; d_gene: TRBD1; abundance: NA; CDR3aa: CASSETGRNTEAFF; CDR3nt: TGTGCCAGCAGTGAGACAGGGAGAAACACTGAAGCTTTCTTT
j_gene: TRBJ1-4; v_gene: TRBV6-1; d_gene: NA; abundance: NA; CDR3aa: CASSLTGLNEKLFF; CDR3nt: TGTGCCAGCAGTTTGACAGGCCTTAATGAAAAACTGTTTTTT
j_gene: TRBJ2-2; v_gene: TRBV7-3; d_gene: TRBD1; abundance: few; CDR3aa: CASSSRQGGELFF; CDR3nt: TGTGCCAGCAGCAGCCGACAGGGAGGGGAGCTGTTTTTT
j_gene: TRBJ1-4; v_gene: TRBV18; d_gene: NA; abundance: NA; CDR3aa: CASSPPGANEKLFF; CDR3nt: TGTGCCAGCTCACCACCAGGGGCAAATGAAAAACTGTTTTTT
j_gene: TRBJ2-5; v_gene: TRBV5-1; d_gene: TRBD1; abundance: NA; CDR3aa: CASRRRGPMYQETQYF; CDR3nt: TGCGCCAGCAGGAGAAGGGGGCCGATGTACCAAGAGACCCAGTACTTC
j_gene: TRBJ1-1; v_gene: TRBV7-9; d_gene: NA; abundance: NA; CDR3aa: CASSPIQMNTEAFF; CDR3nt: TGTGCCAGCAGCCCAATACAGATGAACACTGAAGCTTTCTTT
j_gene: TRBJ1-5; v_gene: TRBV28; d_gene: NA; abundance: NA; CDR3aa: CASSLSGEYQPQHF; CDR3nt: TGTGCCAGCAGTTTATCGGGGGAATACCAGCCCCAGCATTTT
j_gene: TRBJ2-3; v_gene: TRBV7-3; d_gene: TRBD2; abundance: NA; CDR3aa: CASSSGLAGGRGDTQYF; CDR3nt: TGTGCCAGCAGCTCCGGACTAGCGGGGGGAAGGGGAGATACGCAGTATTTT
j_gene: TRBJ2-5; v_gene: TRBV9; d_gene: TRBD2; abundance: NA; CDR3aa: CASSVTSGTQETQYF; CDR3nt: TGTGCCAGCAGCGTGACTAGCGGGACACAAGAGACCCAGTACTTC
j_gene: TRBJ2-2; v_gene: TRBV7-6; d_gene: TRBD1; abundance: NA; CDR3aa: CASSSNLGTGRMGELFF; CDR3nt: TGTGCCAGCAGCTCCAACCTCGGGACAGGGAGAATGGGGGAGCTGTTTTTT
j_gene: TRBJ1-5; v_gene: TRBV27; d_gene: NA; abundance: NA; CDR3aa: CASSLTGYNQPQHF; CDR3nt: TGTGCCAGCAGTTTAACGGGGTACAATCAGCCCCAGCATTTT
j_gene: TRBJ2-3; v_gene: TRBV6-1; d_gene: NA; abundance: NA; CDR3aa: CASSEKAELARQYF; CDR3nt: TGTGCCAGCAGTGAGAAGGCTGAACTAGCCCGGCAGTATTTT
j_gene: TRBJ1-1; v_gene: TRBV9; d_gene: NA; abundance: NA; CDR3aa: CASSEGIRTEAFF; CDR3nt: TGTGCCAGCAGCGAGGGGATCCGCACTGAAGCTTTCTTT
j_gene: TRBJ2-3; v_gene: TRBV19; d_gene: TRBD2; abundance: NA; CDR3aa: CASSPGTSGTDTQYF; CDR3nt: TGTGCCAGTAGTCCCGGGACTAGCGGAACAGATACGCAGTATTTT
j_gene: TRBJ2-5; v_gene: TRBV6-1; d_gene: TRBD2; abundance: NA; CDR3aa: CASSEMGSGRGETQYF; CDR3nt: TGTGCCAGCAGTGAAATGGGTAGCGGGAGGGGGGAGACCCAGTACTTC
j_gene: TRBJ1-4; v_gene: TRBV6-5; d_gene: NA; abundance: few; CDR3aa: CATEGNHEKLFF; CDR3nt: TGTGCCACCGAGGGAAATCATGAAAAACTGTTTTTT
j_gene: TRBJ2-7; v_gene: TRBV9; d_gene: NA; abundance: NA; CDR3aa: CASSVAGGEGAGEQYF; CDR3nt: TGTGCCAGCAGCGTAGCGGGGGGGGAGGGGGCTGGCGAGCAGTACTTC
j_gene: TRBJ2-3; v_gene: TRBV27; d_gene: NA; abundance: NA; CDR3aa: CASSIKGVTDTQYF; CDR3nt: TGTGCCAGCAGTATTAAGGGGGTCACAGATACGCAGTATTTT
j_gene: TRBJ2-3; v_gene: TRBV11-3; d_gene: NA; abundance: NA; CDR3aa: CASSLGTGSDTQYF; CDR3nt: TGTGCCAGCAGCTTAGGAACAGGGTCGGATACGCAGTATTTT